These T cell receptor beta chains were read from a single sample in a study of shared clonotypes between healthy human individuals. Only in-frame clones appear in the TCRdb table, and some are missing; sequencing was by immunoSEQ multiplex PCR. The sample holds around 1,900,000 clones, around 93% seen once. Sequences were obtained from naive CD8+ T cells from PBMCs. Receptor source: a man younger than 30 in good health. Some clones in this sample may be carry-over from other donors' samples. Each CDR3 is given with its conserved first and last residue. The order of the fields is J gene, D gene, V gene, clone size, CDR3 protein, CDR3 DNA. A D gene is named only where the DNA matches it firmly. A row's size may be missing; if present it is once, few, many or a size class.

J gene: TRBJ1-5; D gene: NA; V gene: TRBV28; clone size: NA; CDR3 protein: CASSLGTLSNQPQHF; CDR3 DNA: TGTGCCAGCAGTTTAGGGACACTTAGCAATCAGCCCCAGCATTTT
J gene: TRBJ2-7; D gene: NA; V gene: TRBV7-9; clone size: NA; CDR3 protein: CASSPGPRPPRSYEQYF; CDR3 DNA: TGTGCCAGCAGCCCGGGACCTCGACCCCCTAGGTCCTACGAGCAGTACTTC
J gene: TRBJ1-6; D gene: NA; V gene: TRBV7-2; clone size: NA; CDR3 protein: CASSSRVSNSPLHF; CDR3 DNA: TGTGCCAGCAGCTCACGGGTCAGCAATTCACCCCTCCACTTT
J gene: TRBJ2-6; D gene: NA; V gene: TRBV14; clone size: NA; CDR3 protein: CASSQPRRQKSGANVLTF; CDR3 DNA: TGTGCCAGCAGCCAACCCCGTAGACAGAAATCTGGGGCCAACGTCCTGACTTTC
J gene: TRBJ2-3; D gene: NA; V gene: TRBV7-3; clone size: NA; CDR3 protein: CASSLGTTGADTQYF; CDR3 DNA: TGTGCCAGCAGCTTAGGGACAACTGGAGCAGATACGCAGTATTTT
J gene: TRBJ2-1; D gene: NA; V gene: TRBV6-4; clone size: NA; CDR3 protein: CASSDSMVGASPKLIF; CDR3 DNA: TGTGCCAGCAGTGACTCGATGGTGGGAGCCTCGCCGAAGTTGATCTTC
J gene: TRBJ2-5; D gene: TRBD1; V gene: TRBV7-3; clone size: once; CDR3 protein: CASSRQGWGETQYF; CDR3 DNA: TGTGCCAGCAGCCGACAGGGTTGGGGAGAGACCCAGTACTTC
J gene: TRBJ1-2; D gene: NA; V gene: TRBV6-7; clone size: NA; CDR3 protein: CASSYPSLKPYGYTF; CDR3 DNA: TGTGCCAGCAGTTACCCCAGTTTAAAACCCTATGGCTACACCTTC
J gene: TRBJ1-3; D gene: NA; V gene: TRBV6-6; clone size: once; CDR3 protein: CASSYSGSGNTIYF; CDR3 DNA: TGTGCCAGCAGTTACTCAGGCTCTGGAAACACCATATATTTT
J gene: TRBJ2-1; D gene: NA; V gene: TRBV5-1; clone size: NA; CDR3 protein: CASSGRPGTIIYNEQFF; CDR3 DNA: TGCGCCAGCAGCGGGAGGCCCGGGACGATTATATACAATGAGCAGTTCTTC
J gene: TRBJ1-4; D gene: NA; V gene: TRBV5-1; clone size: NA; CDR3 protein: CASSLDSQNEKLFF; CDR3 DNA: TGCGCCAGCAGCTTGGACAGCCAGAATGAAAAACTGTTTTTT
J gene: TRBJ2-1; D gene: NA; V gene: TRBV7-8; clone size: NA; CDR3 protein: CASSRIGISNEQFF; CDR3 DNA: TGTGCCAGCAGCCGCATAGGGATCAGCAATGAGCAGTTCTTC
J gene: TRBJ2-3; D gene: NA; V gene: TRBV29-1; clone size: NA; CDR3 protein: CSVDSGWNTQYF; CDR3 DNA: TGCAGCGTCGACAGCGGCTGGAATACGCAGTATTTT
J gene: TRBJ1-2; D gene: NA; V gene: TRBV7-3; clone size: NA; CDR3 protein: CASSHVGTF; CDR3 DNA: TGTGCCAGCAGCCATGTGGGGACCTTC